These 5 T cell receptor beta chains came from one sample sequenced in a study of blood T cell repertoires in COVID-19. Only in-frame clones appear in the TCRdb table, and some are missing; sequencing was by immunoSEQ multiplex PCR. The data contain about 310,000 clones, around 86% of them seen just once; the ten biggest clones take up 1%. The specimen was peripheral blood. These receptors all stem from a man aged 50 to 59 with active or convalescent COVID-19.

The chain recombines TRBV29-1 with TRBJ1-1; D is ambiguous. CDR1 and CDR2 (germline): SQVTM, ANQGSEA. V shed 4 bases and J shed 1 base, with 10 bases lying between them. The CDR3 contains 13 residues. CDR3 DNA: TGCAGCGTTGCCCCACAGAAGAACACTGAAGCTTTCTTT. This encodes CSVAPQKNTEAFF.

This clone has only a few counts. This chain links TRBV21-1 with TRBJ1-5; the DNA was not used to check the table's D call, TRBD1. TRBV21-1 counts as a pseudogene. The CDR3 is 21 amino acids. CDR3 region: CASSKGVRRGTGKRSNQPQHF. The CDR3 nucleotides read TGTGCCAGCAGCAAAGGGGTTAGACGGGGGACAGGCAAGAGGAGCAATCAGCCCCAGCATTTT.

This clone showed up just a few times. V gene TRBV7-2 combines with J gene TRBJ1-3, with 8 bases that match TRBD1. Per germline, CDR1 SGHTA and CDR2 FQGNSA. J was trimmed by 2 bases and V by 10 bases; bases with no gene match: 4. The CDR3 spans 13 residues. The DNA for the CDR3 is TGTGCCATCTCAGGGGGCCCTGGAAACACCATATATTTT. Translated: CAISGGPGNTIYF. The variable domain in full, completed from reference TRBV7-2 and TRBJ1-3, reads GAGVSQSPSNKVTEKGKDVELRCDPISGHTALYWYRQSLGQGLEFLIYFQGNSAPDKSGLPSDRFSAERTGGSVSTLTIQRTQQEDSAVYLCAISGGPGNTIYFGEGSWLTVV.

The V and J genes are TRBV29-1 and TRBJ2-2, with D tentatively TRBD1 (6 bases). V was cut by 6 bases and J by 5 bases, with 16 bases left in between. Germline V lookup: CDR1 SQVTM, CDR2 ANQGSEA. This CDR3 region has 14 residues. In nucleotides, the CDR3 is TGCAGCGTGGAGCCGGGACACAGAACCGGGGAGCTGTTTTTT. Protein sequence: CSVEPGHRTGELFF.

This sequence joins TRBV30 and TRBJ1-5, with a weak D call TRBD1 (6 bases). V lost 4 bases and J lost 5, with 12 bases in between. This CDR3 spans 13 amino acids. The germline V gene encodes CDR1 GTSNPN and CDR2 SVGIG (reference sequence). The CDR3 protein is CAWNMAGDQPQHF. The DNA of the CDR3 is TGTGCCTGGAATATGGCAGGGGATCAGCCCCAGCATTTT.